The rows below give T cell receptor beta chains drawn from one sample of a study of blood T cell dynamics during melanoma immunotherapy. The table came from immunoSEQ multiplex PCR; TCRdb's copy has only in-frame clones and leaves some out. The data show under 1,000 clones, about 94% seen once. Sequencing used effector memory CD8+ T cells from blood, obtained from a patient treated with checkpoint blockade. The receptors were sampled from a human donor with melanoma. Both conserved end residues are part of each CDR3. Each record gives: CDR3 length, V gene, J gene, D gene, clone size, CDR3 DNA, CDR3 protein. The D gene is left open where the match is weak. Clone size is shown for a subset of rows, as once, few, many or a class of expanded clone.

len: 16
v_gene: TRBV29-1
j_gene: TRBJ2-3
d_gene: TRBD2
abundance: NA
CDR3nt: TGCAGCCACAGCGGGGGAGTAGCGGAACACACAGATACGCAGTATTTT
CDR3aa: CSHSGGVAEHTDTQYF

len: 14
v_gene: TRBV9
j_gene: TRBJ2-3
d_gene: NA
abundance: NA
CDR3nt: TGTGCCAGCAGCCACGAGCGTGAGACAGATACGCAGTATTTT
CDR3aa: CASSHERETDTQYF

len: 12
v_gene: TRBV18
j_gene: TRBJ1-2
d_gene: NA
abundance: few
CDR3nt: TGTGCCAGCTCACTCCAGAACTATGGCTACACCTTC
CDR3aa: CASSLQNYGYTF

len: 15
v_gene: TRBV19
j_gene: TRBJ2-1
d_gene: NA
abundance: NA
CDR3nt: TGTGCCAGTAGTATAGGGGCAAACACCGGTAATGAGCAGTTCTTC
CDR3aa: CASSIGANTGNEQFF

len: 15
v_gene: TRBV7-9
j_gene: TRBJ2-7
d_gene: NA
abundance: NA
CDR3nt: TGTGCCAGCAGCTTAGTGGCAGGGGGGTCCTACGAGCAGTACTTC
CDR3aa: CASSLVAGGSYEQYF

len: 13
v_gene: TRBV30
j_gene: TRBJ1-5
d_gene: NA
abundance: once
CDR3nt: TGTGCCTGGAGTGTAAACAGGGAACAGCCCCAGCATTTT
CDR3aa: CAWSVNREQPQHF

len: 15
v_gene: TRBV6-5
j_gene: TRBJ2-5
d_gene: TRBD1
abundance: NA
CDR3nt: TGTGCCAGCAGTAAACAGGGGGCTCTTTGGGAGACCCAGTACTTC
CDR3aa: CASSKQGALWETQYF

len: 13
v_gene: TRBV27
j_gene: TRBJ2-7
d_gene: TRBD1
abundance: NA
CDR3nt: TGTGCCAGCCAGACAGGGGCTCCCTTTGAGCAGTACTTC
CDR3aa: CASQTGAPFEQYF

len: 15
v_gene: TRBV15
j_gene: TRBJ2-7
d_gene: TRBD1
abundance: NA
CDR3nt: TGTGCCACCAGCGACAATTGGGACAGGGCCTACGAGCAGTACTTC
CDR3aa: CATSDNWDRAYEQYF

len: 14
v_gene: TRBV7-9
j_gene: TRBJ1-4
d_gene: TRBD1
abundance: NA
CDR3nt: TGTGCCAGCAGCCGGGACAGTCTGGACGAAAAACTGTTTTTT
CDR3aa: CASSRDSLDEKLFF

len: 18
v_gene: TRBV28
j_gene: TRBJ2-7
d_gene: TRBD2
abundance: NA
CDR3nt: TGTGCCACCAGCCCCAGGACTAGCGGAGTTCGGAGCTCCTACGAGCAGTACTTC
CDR3aa: CATSPRTSGVRSSYEQYF

len: 15
v_gene: TRBV7-9
j_gene: TRBJ2-1
d_gene: TRBD2
abundance: NA
CDR3nt: TGTGCCAGCAGCTTCGGACTAGCGGGACCCAATGAGCAGTTCTTC
CDR3aa: CASSFGLAGPNEQFF

len: 15
v_gene: TRBV6-5
j_gene: TRBJ1-1
d_gene: NA
abundance: NA
CDR3nt: TGTGCCAGCAGTCGCGTCCGACAGCTGCGAACTGAAGCTTTCTTT
CDR3aa: CASSRVRQLRTEAFF

len: 16
v_gene: TRBV4-1
j_gene: TRBJ2-7
d_gene: TRBD2
abundance: NA
CDR3nt: TGCGCCAGCAGCCAAGGACTAGCGGGAGGGCCTTACGAGCAGTACTTC
CDR3aa: CASSQGLAGGPYEQYF

len: 16
v_gene: TRBV5-1
j_gene: TRBJ2-3
d_gene: TRBD2
abundance: NA
CDR3nt: TGCGCCAGCAGCATGGGACTAGCGGGCCTCGGCGATACGCAGTATTTT
CDR3aa: CASSMGLAGLGDTQYF

len: 14
v_gene: TRBV6-5
j_gene: TRBJ1-2
d_gene: NA
abundance: NA
CDR3nt: TGTGCCAGCAGCCCCGTGGACAGTAAATATGGCTACACCTTC
CDR3aa: CASSPVDSKYGYTF

len: 14
v_gene: TRBV11-3
j_gene: TRBJ1-1
d_gene: NA
abundance: once
CDR3nt: TGTGCCAGCAGCTCGATGGCAGGGGCCACTGAAGCTTTCTTT
CDR3aa: CASSSMAGATEAFF

len: 14
v_gene: TRBV11-2
j_gene: TRBJ2-5
d_gene: NA
abundance: NA
CDR3nt: TGTGCCAGCAGCTTAAGGGGTGGGGAAGAGACCCAGTACTTC
CDR3aa: CASSLRGGEETQYF

len: 14
v_gene: TRBV19
j_gene: TRBJ1-1
d_gene: NA
abundance: NA
CDR3nt: TGTGCCAGTAGTACGCCTACACTGAACACTGAAGCTTTCTTT
CDR3aa: CASSTPTLNTEAFF

len: 15
v_gene: TRBV7-9
j_gene: TRBJ2-1
d_gene: TRBD2
abundance: NA
CDR3nt: TGTGCCAGCAGCCATCCGTGGCGGGAGAATTTTGAGCAGTTCTTC
CDR3aa: CASSHPWRENFEQFF

len: 16
v_gene: TRBV5-6
j_gene: TRBJ2-2
d_gene: NA
abundance: NA
CDR3nt: TGTGCCAGCAGCTTGTGGCAGGAGGTGAACACCGGGGAGCTGTTTTTT
CDR3aa: CASSLWQEVNTGELFF

len: 13
v_gene: TRBV13
j_gene: TRBJ2-1
d_gene: NA
abundance: NA
CDR3nt: TGTGCCAGCAGCTTAGCCTCTTACAATGAGCAGTTCTTC
CDR3aa: CASSLASYNEQFF

len: 12
v_gene: TRBV19
j_gene: TRBJ2-7
d_gene: NA
abundance: NA
CDR3nt: TGTGCCAGTACGAACAGATACTACGAGCAGTACTTC
CDR3aa: CASTNRYYEQYF

len: 15
v_gene: TRBV9
j_gene: TRBJ2-7
d_gene: NA
abundance: NA
CDR3nt: TGTGCCAGCAGCCTCGAGCCGGGGGTCACTTACGAGCAGTACTTC
CDR3aa: CASSLEPGVTYEQYF

len: 14
v_gene: TRBV27
j_gene: TRBJ2-7
d_gene: TRBD1
abundance: NA
CDR3nt: TGTGCCAGCAGCCTACAGGGGGCGAACTACGAGCAGTACTTC
CDR3aa: CASSLQGANYEQYF

len: 12
v_gene: TRBV19
j_gene: TRBJ1-1
d_gene: TRBD1
abundance: NA
CDR3nt: TGTGCCAGTAGTCCAGGGGGCACTGAAGCTTTCTTT
CDR3aa: CASSPGGTEAFF

len: 12
v_gene: TRBV5-4
j_gene: TRBJ2-1
d_gene: NA
abundance: NA
CDR3nt: TGTGCCAGCAGCCCCGACTACAATGAGCAGTTCTTC
CDR3aa: CASSPDYNEQFF

len: 15
v_gene: TRBV2
j_gene: TRBJ2-3
d_gene: TRBD1
abundance: NA
CDR3nt: TGTGCCAGCAGGGTGACAGGGTTTGGCACAGATACGCAGTATTTT
CDR3aa: CASRVTGFGTDTQYF

len: 17
v_gene: TRBV10-3
j_gene: TRBJ2-5
d_gene: TRBD2
abundance: NA
CDR3nt: TGTGCCATCAGTGAGTCGATACTAGCGGGAGTTATGGAGACCCAGTACTTC
CDR3aa: CAISESILAGVMETQYF

len: 12
v_gene: TRBV19
j_gene: TRBJ1-1
d_gene: TRBD1
abundance: once
CDR3nt: TGTGCCAGTAGTATTGACAGGGGGAGAGCTTTCTTT
CDR3aa: CASSIDRGRAFF

len: 15
v_gene: TRBV27
j_gene: TRBJ2-1
d_gene: NA
abundance: NA
CDR3nt: TGTGCCAGCAGTTTATTGGAAACCTCCTACAATGAGCAGTTCTTC
CDR3aa: CASSLLETSYNEQFF

len: 14
v_gene: TRBV7-2
j_gene: TRBJ2-5
d_gene: NA
abundance: once
CDR3nt: TGTGCCAGCAGCCTCGACAGCTTTCGGGAGACCCAGTACTTC
CDR3aa: CASSLDSFRETQYF

len: 14
v_gene: TRBV27
j_gene: TRBJ2-7
d_gene: TRBD2
abundance: NA
CDR3nt: TGTGCCAGCAGTTTAGCGGGAGGGCCCTACGAGCAGTACTTC
CDR3aa: CASSLAGGPYEQYF

len: 16
v_gene: TRBV9
j_gene: TRBJ2-1
d_gene: TRBD2
abundance: NA
CDR3nt: TGTGCCAGCAGCGTAGTGGGTAGCGGGTTCTACAATGAGCAGTTCTTC
CDR3aa: CASSVVGSGFYNEQFF

len: 17
v_gene: TRBV4-3
j_gene: TRBJ2-5
d_gene: NA
abundance: NA
CDR3nt: TGCGCCAGCAGCCAAGATCTGGGCGGGGCCTTCCAAGAGACCCAGTACTTC
CDR3aa: CASSQDLGGAFQETQYF

len: 12
v_gene: TRBV6-5
j_gene: TRBJ1-2
d_gene: NA
abundance: NA
CDR3nt: TGTGCCAGCAGCACGGGACTCTATGGCTACACCTTC
CDR3aa: CASSTGLYGYTF

len: 16
v_gene: TRBV7-9
j_gene: TRBJ2-7
d_gene: TRBD1
abundance: once
CDR3nt: TGTGCCAGCAGCCACACGTTAGGGACAGGGATTTACGAGCAGTACTTC
CDR3aa: CASSHTLGTGIYEQYF

len: 16
v_gene: TRBV5-1
j_gene: TRBJ2-7
d_gene: NA
abundance: NA
CDR3nt: TGCGCCAGCAGCTTGGAAGCCAGGGAATGGATCTACGAGCAGTACTTC
CDR3aa: CASSLEAREWIYEQYF

len: 14
v_gene: TRBV5-6
j_gene: TRBJ1-6
d_gene: NA
abundance: NA
CDR3nt: TGTGCCAGCAGCTTCGACGGGCCTGAGTCACCCCTCCACTTT
CDR3aa: CASSFDGPESPLHF

len: 16
v_gene: TRBV27
j_gene: TRBJ2-7
d_gene: NA
abundance: NA
CDR3nt: TGTGCCAGCAGTCAGAAACAGGGCCCTACTACCTACGAGCAGTACTTC
CDR3aa: CASSQKQGPTTYEQYF

len: 17
v_gene: TRBV9
j_gene: TRBJ2-6
d_gene: NA
abundance: NA
CDR3nt: TGTGCCAGCAGCGAGCGCCGAGGTCAATCTGGGGCCAACGTCCTGACTTTC
CDR3aa: CASSERRGQSGANVLTF

len: 15
v_gene: TRBV28
j_gene: TRBJ1-2
d_gene: NA
abundance: NA
CDR3nt: TGTGCCAGCAGTTCGGCCAGGGGTTTTGGCTATGGCTACACCTTC
CDR3aa: CASSSARGFGYGYTF

len: 17
v_gene: TRBV27
j_gene: TRBJ2-1
d_gene: TRBD2
abundance: NA
CDR3nt: TGTGCCAGCAGTTCTTTCTCGCGACTAGCGAACCACAATGAGCAGTTCTTC
CDR3aa: CASSSFSRLANHNEQFF

len: 14
v_gene: TRBV10-3
j_gene: TRBJ2-5
d_gene: NA
abundance: NA
CDR3nt: TGTGCCATCAGTGACGGGGGCGCTGAACAGACCCAGTACTTC
CDR3aa: CAISDGGAEQTQYF

len: 15
v_gene: TRBV11-3
j_gene: TRBJ1-5
d_gene: TRBD1
abundance: NA
CDR3nt: TGTGCCAGCAGCTCCACAGGGGATGGCAATCAGCCCCAGCATTTT
CDR3aa: CASSSTGDGNQPQHF

len: 19
v_gene: TRBV7-6
j_gene: TRBJ1-3
d_gene: NA
abundance: NA
CDR3nt: TGTGCCAGCAGCTTGAGGCCCATCGGGACACAGAGCTCTGGAAACACCATATATTTT
CDR3aa: CASSLRPIGTQSSGNTIYF

len: 14
v_gene: TRBV12-5
j_gene: TRBJ2-5
d_gene: NA
abundance: once
CDR3nt: TGTGCTAGTGACATGAACAGGGAAAAAGAGACCCAGTACTTC
CDR3aa: CASDMNREKETQYF

len: 14
v_gene: TRBV2
j_gene: TRBJ2-1
d_gene: NA
abundance: NA
CDR3nt: TGTGCCAGCAGTGAGGTCCTCTCCTACAATGAGCAGTTCTTC
CDR3aa: CASSEVLSYNEQFF

len: 16
v_gene: TRBV13
j_gene: TRBJ2-3
d_gene: NA
abundance: NA
CDR3nt: TGTGCCAGCAGTCCCGGCCTATGGGGTGGCACAGATACGCAGTATTTT
CDR3aa: CASSPGLWGGTDTQYF

len: 13
v_gene: TRBV19
j_gene: TRBJ1-5
d_gene: NA
abundance: NA
CDR3nt: TGTGCCAGTAGCCTCCGGACAGAGGGGACCCAGCATTTT
CDR3aa: CASSLRTEGTQHF

len: 14
v_gene: TRBV9
j_gene: TRBJ1-1
d_gene: NA
abundance: NA
CDR3nt: TGTGCCAGCAGCGTAGACGACCCGAACACTGAAGCTTTCTTT
CDR3aa: CASSVDDPNTEAFF